This T cell receptor beta chain was sequenced for a study of T cell changes during pregnancy in multiple sclerosis. Using immunoSEQ multiplex PCR, the repertoire was profiled, and TCRdb retains in-frame clones only, with some absent. The sample shows roughly 74,000 clones, approximately 91% of them seen only once. The CDR3 is made up of 20 amino acids. The J segment lost 1 base and the V segment lost 5 bases, leaving 18 bases of the junction unmatched. The germline gives CDR1 SGHTA, CDR2 FQGTGA. The specimen comprised peripheral blood, sampled before pregnancy. This sequence originates from a female donor with multiple sclerosis, enrolled in a pregnancy study. V gene TRBV7-3 combines with J gene TRBJ2-3; 10 bases are shared with TRBD2. CDR3 coding DNA: TGTGCCAGCAGCCCTAAGCCTCGTATGGCTAGCGGGGGCCGCACAGATACGCAGTATTTT. It codes for CASSPKPRMASGGRTDTQYF.